This is a list of T cell receptor beta chains from one sample in a study of CD8+ T cells in alopecia areata. Profiled with immunoSEQ multiplex PCR; TCRdb holds only in-frame clones, not every one. The sample consists of 150,000 to 200,000 clones, over 50% of them appearing once. Here the sequenced sample was CD4+ T cells sorted from blood, taken at week 0. The receptors here all came from a human donor with alopecia areata. CDR3s include the opening cysteine and the closing phenylalanine or tryptophan.

v_call	j_call	cdr3_length	cdr3_aa
TRBV2	TRBJ1-1	14	CASTPEGAVTEAFF
TRBV4-1	TRBJ1-1	10	CASSGTEAFF
TRBV7-3	TRBJ2-2	15	CASSPGRANTGELFF
TRBV30	TRBJ2-1	15	CAWSSGSNSYNEQFF
TRBV18	TRBJ2-1	19	CASSPPVRRGLLSGNEQFF
TRBV29-1	TRBJ2-1	15	CSVSSLAGGAGEQFF
TRBV30	TRBJ1-2	13	CAWSFPGVRGYTF
TRBV5-1	TRBJ2-5	15	CASSLEGGQAETQYF
TRBV14	TRBJ2-2	16	CASSRKWGLNTGELFF
TRBV11-2	TRBJ1-5	13	CASSLLANQPQHF
TRBV2	TRBJ1-1	13	CASGAGMNTEAFF
TRBV30	TRBJ1-6	13	CAWSVLRDSPLHF
TRBV25-1	TRBJ1-1	13	CASSPAQALEAFF
TRBV4-2	TRBJ1-5	15	CASSQDSTSHQPQHF
TRBV29-1	TRBJ2-7	15	CSVSPRAGSSYEQYF
TRBV2	TRBJ1-2	15	CASSELGRSNYGYTF
TRBV15	TRBJ1-6	15	CATSRVGGGNSPLHF
TRBV11-2	TRBJ2-1	14	CASSFFLKMDEQFF
TRBV7-2	TRBJ1-2	13	CASMVRTLYGYTF
TRBV29-1	TRBJ1-2	13	CSVYVYSSYGYTF
TRBV5-6	TRBJ1-2	14	CASSLAGGRSGYTF
TRBV9	TRBJ2-7	16	CASSVGPGQGFYEQYF
TRBV4-1	TRBJ2-7	15	CASSQASGGLYEQYF
TRBV6-1	TRBJ1-2	13	CASDRDRGYGYTF
TRBV30	TRBJ2-2	12	CAWSSRPGELFF
TRBV5-1	TRBJ1-1	14	CASSHKGETTEAFF
TRBV6-6	TRBJ2-4	14	CASRDGLAKNIQYF
TRBV2	TRBJ1-5	13	CASSEDRAQPQHF
TRBV27	TRBJ2-7	14	CASSFNQRGSEQYF
TRBV29-1	TRBJ1-2	16	CSVEGGTPGGSYGYTF
TRBV5-1	TRBJ2-5	14	CASSAGQGKETQYF
TRBV30	TRBJ1-1	13	CAWSVRGRTEAFF
TRBV6-1	TRBJ1-6	13	CASRGQGNSPLHF
TRBV2	TRBJ2-5	12	CASSRQEETQYF
TRBV5-1	TRBJ1-2	14	CASSLTPDNYGYTF
TRBV29-1	TRBJ1-5	11	CSGQGYQPQHF
TRBV18	TRBJ2-1	12	CASSRSGNEQFF
TRBV19	TRBJ1-3	13	CASTLASGNTIYF
TRBV19	TRBJ1-1	15	CASNGQGLMNTEAFF
TRBV7-4	TRBJ2-5	14	CASSLMTGQETQYF
TRBV6-1	TRBJ2-5	15	CASSEAGIRAETQYF
TRBV5-1	TRBJ1-5	13	CAVRALNNQPQHF
TRBV2	TRBJ2-7	14	CASRSGTSGYEQYF
TRBV2	TRBJ2-3	15	CASSPGHPDPDTQYF
TRBV29-1	TRBJ2-2	12	CSAGQRTGELFF
TRBV9	TRBJ2-7	14	CASSVDSGPYEQYF
TRBV18	TRBJ2-2	14	CASSPGSGTGELFF
TRBV29-1	TRBJ2-1	15	CSVLPLGTPKSEQFF
TRBV15	TRBJ1-5	15	CATSRDFQGNQPQHF
TRBV7-2	TRBJ2-7	15	CASSLASGQIYEQYF
TRBV29-1	TRBJ2-5	13	CSVDGGRRETQYF